The T cell receptor (beta chain) under discussion was sequenced for a study of T cells in Graves' hyperthyroidism and ophthalmopathy. Study-wide findings and caveats: Expanded thyroid clonotypes (above 0.001) were mostly also found in blood.

This clonotype occurred many times. The antigen is not known. The CDR3 runs to 17 residues. Losses at the gene ends were 4 bases for V and 5 bases for J; bases not matched to a gene: 11. Germline V gene sequence: CDR1 MNHNY, CDR2 SVGAGI (reference sequence). RNA transcripts yielded amplified TCR beta CDR3 regions. TCR CDR3 underwent first-round RT-PCR with the HTBI primer set. Using its own MiXCR run on the multiplex PCR reads, TCRdb lists one record per CDR3 protein. The sample lists a few hundred thousand distinct CDR3 sequences; around 13% were seen once. The sequenced material came from blood. This TCR came from a woman in her 40s with Graves' hyperthyroidism. The V and J genes are TRBV6-6 and TRBJ2-5; 12 bases agree with TRBD1. The CDR3 here is CASSSRDRGRFGETQYF. CDR3 bases: TGTGCCAGCAGTTCTCGGGACAGGGGGCGCTTCGGGGAGACCCAGTACTTC.